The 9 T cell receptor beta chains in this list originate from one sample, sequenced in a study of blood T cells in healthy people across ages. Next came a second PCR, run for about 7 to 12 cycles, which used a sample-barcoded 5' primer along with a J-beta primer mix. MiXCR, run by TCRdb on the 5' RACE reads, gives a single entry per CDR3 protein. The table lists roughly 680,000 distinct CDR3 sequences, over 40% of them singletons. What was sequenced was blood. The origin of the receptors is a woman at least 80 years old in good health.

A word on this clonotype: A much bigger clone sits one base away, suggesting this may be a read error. The CDR3, as DNA: TGCAGTGCTAGAGGGCTTGATGCCTCCTACAATGAGCGGTTCTTC. As protein: CSARGLDASYNERFF. This chain uses TRBV20-1 with TRBJ2-1; no definite D call. The CDR3 extends over 15 amino acids. CDR1 and CDR2 (germline): DFQATT, SNEGSKA (reference sequence).

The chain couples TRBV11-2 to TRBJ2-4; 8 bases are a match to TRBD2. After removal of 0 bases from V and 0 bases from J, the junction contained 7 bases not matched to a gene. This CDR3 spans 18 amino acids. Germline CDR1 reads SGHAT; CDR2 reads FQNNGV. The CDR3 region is CASSLEAGVGLAKNIQYF. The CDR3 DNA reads TGTGCCAGCAGCTTAGAAGCGGGAGTTGGGTTAGCCAAAAACATTCAGTACTTC.

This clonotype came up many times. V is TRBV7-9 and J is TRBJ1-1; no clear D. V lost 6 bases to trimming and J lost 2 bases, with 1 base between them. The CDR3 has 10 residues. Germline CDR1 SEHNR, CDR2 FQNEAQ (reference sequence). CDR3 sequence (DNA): TGTGCCAGCAGTAACACTGAAGCTTTCTTT. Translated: CASSNTEAFF.

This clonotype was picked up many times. For the CDR3, the DNA is TGTGCCAGTCGGGAGTCGGACGGGGAGCTGTTTTTT. Translating it yields CASRESDGELFF. The genes are TRBV6-5 and TRBJ2-2, with D possibly matching TRBD2 (6 bases). CDR1 and CDR2 (germline): MNHEY, SVGAGI. The CDR3 extends over 12 amino acids. V lost 9 bases, J lost 7 bases, and 12 bases lay in between.

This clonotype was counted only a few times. This CDR3 is CASSLTEMGAEQYF. In DNA, the CDR3 is TGTGCCAGCAGTTTAACCGAAATGGGCGCCGAGCAGTACTTC. The rearrangement joins TRBV12-3 or TRBV12-4 to TRBJ2-7; D unclear. The ends were cut back, 2 bases at V and 6 bases at J, with 14 bases in the middle. The CDR3 contains 14 residues.

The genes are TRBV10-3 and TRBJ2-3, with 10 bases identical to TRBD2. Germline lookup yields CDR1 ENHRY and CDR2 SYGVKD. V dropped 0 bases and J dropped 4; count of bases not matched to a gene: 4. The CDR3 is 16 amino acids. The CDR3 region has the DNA TGTGCCATCAGTGAGTCGCTAGCGGGAGAGTCAGATACGCAGTATTTT. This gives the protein CAISESLAGESDTQYF.

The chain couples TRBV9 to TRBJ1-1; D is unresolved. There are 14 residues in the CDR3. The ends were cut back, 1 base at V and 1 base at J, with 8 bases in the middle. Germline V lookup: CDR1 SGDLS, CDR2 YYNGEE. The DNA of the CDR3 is TGTGCCAGCAGCGTAAAGACGGCGAACACTGAAGCTTTCTTT. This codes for CASSVKTANTEAFF.

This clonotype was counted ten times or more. The CDR3 DNA sequence: TGCAGCGTTGCAACAGGCGGGACAGATACGCAGTATTTT. Its translation: CSVATGGTDTQYF. The V gene is TRBV29-1, the J gene TRBJ2-3, with D possibly being TRBD1 or TRBD2 (5 bases each). This CDR3 region has 13 residues. Trimming removed 4 bases from V and 3 bases from J, with 11 bases in between. Germline values: CDR1 SQVTM, CDR2 ANQGSEA.

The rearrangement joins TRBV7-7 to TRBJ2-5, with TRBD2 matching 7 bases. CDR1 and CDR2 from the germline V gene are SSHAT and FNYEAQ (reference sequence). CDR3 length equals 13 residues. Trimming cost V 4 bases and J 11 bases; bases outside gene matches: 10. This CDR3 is CASSSSSGNEQYF. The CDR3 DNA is TGTGCCAGCAGCTCGTCGAGCGGGAATGAGCAGTACTTC.